This is a list of T cell receptor beta chains from one sample in a study of response to subunit inactivated influenza vaccine. TCRdb ran MiXCR on the RT-PCR reads and lists one entry per CDR3 protein. Seen here are around 580,000 distinct CDR3 sequences, around 13% observed once, and the top ten hold around 10%. The sequences come from PBMCs from blood, collected 12 days after vaccination. Receptor source: a middle-aged man who received an inactivated influenza vaccine. CDR3s include the opening cysteine and the closing phenylalanine or tryptophan. D genes are given only for firm matches. Not every row has a clone size; where given, it reads once, few, many or a size class.

V gene,clone size,D gene,J gene,CDR3 DNA,CDR3 protein
TRBV18,.,.,TRBJ2-1,TGTGCCAGCTCACCACGAATGCATGAGCAGTTCTTC,CASSPRMHEQFF
TRBV6-1,.,.,TRBJ1-4,TGTGCCAGCAAACAAGGCTTAACTAATGAAAAACTGTTTTTT,CASKQGLTNEKLFF
TRBV27,.,TRBD2,TRBJ2-1,TGTGCCAGCAGTCCGCTTAGCGGGAGGGCCTACAATGAGCAGTTCTTC,CASSPLSGRAYNEQFF
TRBV20-1,.,TRBD1,TRBJ1-5,TGCAGTGCCGCACAGGGGTCGAGTCAGCCCCAGCATTTT,CSAAQGSSQPQHF
TRBV5-1,.,TRBD2,TRBJ2-5,TGCGCCAGCAGCAACCAGCGGGGAGAGACCCAGTACTTC,CASSNQRGETQYF
TRBV20-1,.,TRBD1,TRBJ2-3,TGCAGTATCGAATCTGGGACAGATAACACAGATACGCAGTATTTT,CSIESGTDNTDTQYF
TRBV20-1,many,.,TRBJ2-3,TGCAGTGCTATCCGGGATATCAACACAGATACGCAGTATTTT,CSAIRDINTDTQYF
TRBV28,.,.,TRBJ2-5,TGTGCCAGCAGTTTGGTTTCCAGGGGCCAGGAGACCCAGTACTTC,CASSLVSRGQETQYF
TRBV18,many,TRBD2,TRBJ2-5,TGTGCCAGCTCACCCTTATCCCAGCGGGAGGGCCTTGAGACCCAGTACTTC,CASSPLSQREGLETQYF
TRBV7-2,many,.,TRBJ2-6,TGTGCCAGCACCGGACAGAGCTCTGGGGCCAACGTCCTGACTTTC,CASTGQSSGANVLTF
TRBV9,.,.,TRBJ2-5,TGTGCCAGCAGCGCCGTTCCTCAAGAGACCCAGTACTTC,CASSAVPQETQYF
TRBV3-1,.,.,TRBJ2-3,TGTGCCAGCAGCCCCCAGTCCGTTACAGATACGCAGTATTTT,CASSPQSVTDTQYF
TRBV24-1,.,.,TRBJ2-3,TGTGCCACCAGTGACCCAGATACGCCAGATACGCAGTATTTT,CATSDPDTPDTQYF
TRBV28,few,TRBD2,TRBJ2-1,TGTGCCAGCAGATCTGGGGCCGCCGGGACTAGCGATGAGCAGTTCTTC,CASRSGAAGTSDEQFF
TRBV14,few,TRBD2,TRBJ2-1,TGTGCCAGCAGAGCCTCTAGCGGGAGGGGTGAGCAGTTCTTC,CASRASSGRGEQFF
TRBV2,few,TRBD2,TRBJ2-5,TGTGCCAGCAGTGAAACCGGGACTAGCGGGAGTGTCTGGGCGGAGACCCAGTACTTC,CASSETGTSGSVWAETQYF
TRBV6-1,.,.,TRBJ2-7,TGTGCCAGCAGTGAAATGACAGAACGGGAGCAGTACTTC,CASSEMTEREQYF
TRBV7-8,.,TRBD2,TRBJ2-7,TGTGCCAGCAGCATGGGACTAGCGGCATACGAGCAGTACTTC,CASSMGLAAYEQYF
TRBV5-1,.,TRBD2,TRBJ2-1,TGCGCCAGCAGCTTGACGCGGACTAGCGGGGACCCTTACAATGAGCAGTTCTTC,CASSLTRTSGDPYNEQFF
TRBV29-1,.,TRBD1,TRBJ1-5,TGCAGCGCCTTGACAGGGATGGGCCGCAATCAGCCCCAGCATTTT,CSALTGMGRNQPQHF
TRBV20-1,few,.,TRBJ2-7,TGCAGTGCTAGAGATCCCAGGGTGTCCTACGAGCAGTACTTC,CSARDPRVSYEQYF
TRBV15,.,.,TRBJ1-1,TGTGCCACCAGCAGGCGCCCCCGGGGAATGAACACTGAAGCTTTCTTT,CATSRRPRGMNTEAFF
TRBV7-2,few,.,TRBJ1-2,TGTGCCAGCAGCTCGGCCAATAACTATGGCTACACCTTC,CASSSANNYGYTF
TRBV5-1,.,.,TRBJ2-3,TGCGCCAGCAGCTTGGCCGGGAAATTCACAGATACGCAGTATTTT,CASSLAGKFTDTQYF
TRBV14,.,.,TRBJ2-1,TGTGCCAGCAGCCAAGCTGGGGCTCCGGGACGCCGGTTCTTC,CASSQAGAPGRRFF
TRBV6-5,few,TRBD2,TRBJ2-3,TGTGCCAGCAGTTACTCGGGACTAGCGGGAACAGATACGCAGTATTTT,CASSYSGLAGTDTQYF
TRBV7-8,.,.,TRBJ2-5,TGTGCCAGCAGCTTAGCGCTTATAGGGCTGGAGACCCAGTACTTC,CASSLALIGLETQYF
TRBV6-2/TRBV6-3,few,.,TRBJ2-7,TGTGCCAGCAGTTACCGCGGAGCCTACGAGCAGTACTTC,CASSYRGAYEQYF
TRBV5-1,.,TRBD1,TRBJ1-2,TGCGCCAGCAGCTTCTGGACAGGGGAGAATGGCTACACCTTC,CASSFWTGENGYTF
TRBV30,.,.,TRBJ2-5,TGTGCCTGGAACTTGGTAGAGACCCAGTACTTC,CAWNLVETQYF
TRBV6-2/TRBV6-3,few,.,TRBJ1-2,TGTGCCAGCAGTCCCCCCTCGGGCTTAGGCTATGGCTACACCTTC,CASSPPSGLGYGYTF
TRBV11-2,.,TRBD2,TRBJ2-2,TGTGCCACCCGACTCGGCGGGAGGGCCACCGGGGAGCTGTTTTTT,CATRLGGRATGELFF
TRBV28,few,.,TRBJ1-2,TGTGCCAGCAGACTCCCCACGGGAGGCTACACCTTC,CASRLPTGGYTF
TRBV28,few,.,TRBJ2-3,TGTGCCAGTTGCCGAGAGCTGGGTTGGGCGCAGTATTTT,CASCRELGWAQYF
TRBV5-1,many,TRBD1,TRBJ2-3,TGCGCCAGCAGCTGGACAGGTGGGGCAGATACGCAGTATTTT,CASSWTGGADTQYF
TRBV4-2,.,TRBD2,TRBJ2-3,TGTGCCAGCAGCGGTTCTGGGACTAGCGGGGGGGCCGGCACAGATACGCAGTATTTT,CASSGSGTSGGAGTDTQYF
TRBV15,few,TRBD1,TRBJ2-1,TGTGCCACCAGCATCGGCCGGACAGGGGATTATAATGAGCAGTTCTTC,CATSIGRTGDYNEQFF
TRBV2,many,.,TRBJ2-5,TGTGCCAGCAGTCAGACCATCGAGACCCAGTACTTC,CASSQTIETQYF
TRBV5-1,few,.,TRBJ1-3,TGCGCCAGCAGCTTGTCGGCAGGGAACTCTGGAAACACCATATATTTT,CASSLSAGNSGNTIYF
TRBV28,.,.,TRBJ2-7,TGTGCCAGCAGCTTTGGTGGCCCGCGCGAGCAGTACTTC,CASSFGGPREQYF
TRBV4-1,many,TRBD1,TRBJ2-7,TGCGCCAGCAGCTTACCTGACAGGGGGGAAACCTACGAGCAGTACTTC,CASSLPDRGETYEQYF
TRBV20-1,.,TRBD1,TRBJ2-3,TGCAGTGCTAGGCCCCCGGGACAGGGGACAGATACGCAGTATTTT,CSARPPGQGTDTQYF
TRBV5-1,few,.,TRBJ1-2,TGCGCCAGCAGCTTGGGTTCAGACAAAAACTATGGCTACACCTTC,CASSLGSDKNYGYTF
TRBV24-1,many,.,TRBJ2-1,TGTGCCACCAGTGATTCGCAGCGGCAGTCCTACAATGAGCAGTTCTTC,CATSDSQRQSYNEQFF
TRBV5-1,.,.,TRBJ1-6,TGCGCCAGCAGCCCAGAGGGCAGAGACAATTCACCCCTCCACTTT,CASSPEGRDNSPLHF
TRBV12-3/TRBV12-4,few,TRBD2,TRBJ2-7,TGTGCCAGCAGTCGGACTAGCGGGGGCCCCAGGGACGAGCAGTACTTC,CASSRTSGGPRDEQYF
TRBV29-1,few,.,TRBJ1-5,TGCAGCGTAGCGAGGGAAGCAAATCAGCCCCAGCATTTT,CSVAREANQPQHF
TRBV29-1,.,TRBD2,TRBJ2-1,TGCAGCGTCAAAGGACTAGCGGGATTCAATGAGCAGTTCTTC,CSVKGLAGFNEQFF
TRBV20-1,few,.,TRBJ1-5,TGCAGTGCTGCCCCCAAAGGGCGGCCCCAGCATTTT,CSAAPKGRPQHF
TRBV4-1,few,.,TRBJ2-1,TGCGCCAGCAGCCGCTCATCTAGTGGGGCACACTCCTACAATGAGCAGTTCTTC,CASSRSSSGAHSYNEQFF
TRBV7-9,.,.,TRBJ2-2,TGTGCCAGCAGCCACCCTGCGGGGACGAACACCGGGGAGCTGTTTTTT,CASSHPAGTNTGELFF
TRBV5-1,.,.,TRBJ2-3,TGCGCCAGCAGCTTATACACAGGGCAGCTGGCAGATACGCAGTATTTT,CASSLYTGQLADTQYF
TRBV5-1,many,.,TRBJ2-1,TGCGCCAGCAGCTCCCAGCGTGGAGTATGGAATGAGCAGTTCTTC,CASSSQRGVWNEQFF
TRBV3-1,.,.,TRBJ2-1,TGTGCCAGCAGCCACGGGGGTAGGGATGAGCAGTTCTTC,CASSHGGRDEQFF
TRBV7-9,few,.,TRBJ1-4,TGTGCCAGCAGCTTACAGGTTAATGAAAAACTGTTTTTT,CASSLQVNEKLFF
TRBV4-1,few,.,TRBJ2-1,TGCGCCAGCAGCCAAGTACACTTCGGGAGCTCCTACAATGAGCAGTTCTTC,CASSQVHFGSSYNEQFF
TRBV6-5,few,TRBD1,TRBJ1-4,TGTGCCAGCAGTTACGCCACAGGGGAGGAAGAAAAACTGTTTTTT,CASSYATGEEEKLFF
TRBV11-2,few,.,TRBJ1-1,TGTGCCAGCAGCTTGCAGGAGATGAACACTGAAGCTTTCTTT,CASSLQEMNTEAFF
TRBV7-9,.,.,TRBJ2-2,TGTGCCAGCAGCTTCCCCTCCGGGGAGCTGTTTTTT,CASSFPSGELFF